This T cell receptor beta chain was identified during a study of cytomegalovirus exposure and HLA in healthy donors. Study-wide background: The 100 to 150 validation repertoires matched the approximately 700 first-cohort repertoires in platform, a later analysis reported. Study observations and caveats: CMV antigen specificity of a few CMV-associated chains was confirmed in vitro. The study put 150 or so TCR beta chains on its list as cytomegalovirus-associated.

Measured with immunoSEQ multiplex PCR; TCRdb has only the in-frame clones, and not every one. The profile shows about 98,000 clones, around 85% of them singletons. In this sample, this clone turned up a few times. The antigen is undetermined. The sequence came from a woman aged 30 to 39 in good health and CMV-seronegative. Input material: PBMCs.

The CDR3 sequence is CASSLQGYPEAFF. The CDR3, as DNA: TGCGCCAGCAGCCTACAGGGATACCCTGAAGCTTTCTTT. The genes are TRBV4-1 and TRBJ1-1, with D perhaps matching TRBD1 (6 bases). The CDR3 length is 13 residues. The germline V gene has CDR1 MGHRA and CDR2 YSYEKL. V was cut by 4 bases and J by 6 bases, with 12 bases left in between.